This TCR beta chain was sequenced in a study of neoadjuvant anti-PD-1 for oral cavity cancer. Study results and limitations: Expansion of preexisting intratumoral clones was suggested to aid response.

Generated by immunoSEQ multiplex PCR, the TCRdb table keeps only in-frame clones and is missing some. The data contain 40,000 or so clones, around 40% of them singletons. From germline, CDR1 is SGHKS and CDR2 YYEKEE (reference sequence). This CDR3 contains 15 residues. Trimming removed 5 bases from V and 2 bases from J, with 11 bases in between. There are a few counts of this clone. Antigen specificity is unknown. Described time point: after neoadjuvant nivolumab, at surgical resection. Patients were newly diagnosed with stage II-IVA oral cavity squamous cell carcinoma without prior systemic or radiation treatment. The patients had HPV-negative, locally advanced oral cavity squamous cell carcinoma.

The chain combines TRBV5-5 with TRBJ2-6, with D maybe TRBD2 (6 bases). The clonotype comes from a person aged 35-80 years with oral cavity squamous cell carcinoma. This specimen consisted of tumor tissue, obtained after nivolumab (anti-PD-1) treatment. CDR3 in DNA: TGTGCCAGCAGACCCGGGGGTACTGGGGCCAACGTCCTGACTTTC. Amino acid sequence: CASRPGGTGANVLTF. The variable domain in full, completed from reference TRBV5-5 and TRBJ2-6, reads DAGVTQSPTHLIKTRGQQVTLRCSPISGHKSVSWYQQVLGQGPQFIFQYYEKEERGRGNFPDRFSARQFPNYSSELNVNALLLGDSALYLCASRPGGTGANVLTFGAGSRLTVL.